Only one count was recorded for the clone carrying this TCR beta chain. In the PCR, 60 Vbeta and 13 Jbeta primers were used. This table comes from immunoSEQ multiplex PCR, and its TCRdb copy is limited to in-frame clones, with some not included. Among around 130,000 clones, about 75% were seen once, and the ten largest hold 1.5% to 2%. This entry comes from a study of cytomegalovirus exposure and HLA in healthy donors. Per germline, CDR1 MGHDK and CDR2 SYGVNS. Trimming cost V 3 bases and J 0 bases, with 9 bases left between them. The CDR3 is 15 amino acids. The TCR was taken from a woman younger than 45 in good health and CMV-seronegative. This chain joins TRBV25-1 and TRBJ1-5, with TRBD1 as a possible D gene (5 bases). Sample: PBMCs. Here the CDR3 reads CASSESTDSNQPQHF. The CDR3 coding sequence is TGTGCCAGCAGTGAGTCGACAGATAGCAATCAGCCCCAGCATTTT.